These 26 T cell receptor beta chains were sequenced from one sample in a study of CD8+ T cells in alopecia areata. RNA was extracted and reverse transcribed into cDNA as the sequencing template. Measured with immunoSEQ multiplex PCR; TCRdb has only the in-frame clones, and not every one. This table has more than 85,000 clones, 60% to 65% appearing once. Treatment of the sample: oral pan-JAK inhibitor, 5-10 mg twice daily. The input for sequencing was CD8+ T cells sorted from blood, taken at week 4, from a patient treated with tofacitinib. These receptors were obtained from a human donor with alopecia areata.

The chain couples TRBV29-1 to TRBJ1-2; D is unclear. V lost 2 bases to trimming and J lost 6 bases, with 7 bases between them. The CDR3 runs 11 residues. Germline-derived CDR1 and CDR2 are SQVTM and ANQGSEA. The CDR3: CSVELENGYTF. CDR3 nucleotide sequence: TGCAGCGTTGAATTGGAGAATGGCTACACCTTC.

This clone was seen once. The chain links TRBV30 to TRBJ1-3; D gene unclear. The CDR3 runs 15 residues. V was pared by 0 bases and J by 0 bases, with 9 bases between. CDR1 and CDR2 from the germline V gene are GTSNPN and SVGIG (reference sequence). CDR3 sequence reads: CAWSVGRSSGNTIYF. The CDR3 DNA reads TGTGCCTGGAGTGTAGGCCGGAGCTCTGGAAACACCATATATTTT.

The chain has TRBV10-3 and TRBJ2-3, with D possibly matching TRBD2 (5 bases). Germline CDR1 and CDR2: ENHRY and SYGVKD. The ends were cut back, 2 bases at V and 3 bases at J, with 15 bases in the middle. CDR3 length: 16 amino acids. The CDR3 DNA is TGTGCCATCAGTGAGAAGGGCCCCGGGGTGACAGATACGCAGTATTTT. Protein: CAISEKGPGVTDTQYF.

The chain couples TRBV19 to TRBJ2-3; the D gene is possibly TRBD2 (6 bases). With 3 bases removed from V and 4 bases from J, the gap between germline ends came to 14 bases. CDR1 is LNHDA, CDR2 SQIVND, per germline (reference sequence). The CDR3 contains 15 residues. The CDR3 DNA sequence: TGTGCCAGTAGTATTTCGGGGGAGAGGTCAGATACGCAGTATTTT. Translation gives CASSISGERSDTQYF. Full variable domain (remainder filled in from reference TRBV19 and TRBJ2-3): DGGITQSPKYLFRKEGQNVTLSCEQNLNHDAMYWYRQDPGQGLRLIYYSQIVNDFQKGDIAEGYSVSREKKESFPLTVTSAQKNPTAFYLCASSISGERSDTQYFGPGTRLTVL.

This CDR3 reads CASSLVPLLARVLEGEQYF. Written as DNA, the CDR3 is TGTGCCAGCAGCTTAGTACCCCTACTAGCGCGCGTCCTAGAGGGCGAGCAGTACTTC. This chain links TRBV11-2 with TRBJ2-7, with TRBD2 identical over 7 bases. This CDR3 is built from 19 residues. V trimming: 1 base; J trimming: 6 bases; junction bases outside the gene matches: 21. Germline V lookup: CDR1 SGHAT, CDR2 FQNNGV. The full variable domain, completed using reference TRBV11-2 and TRBJ2-7, is EAGVAQSPRYKIIEKRQSVAFWCNPISGHATLYWYQQILGQGPKLLIQFQNNGVVDDSQLPKDRFSAERLKGVDSTLKIQPAKLEDSAVYLCASSLVPLLARVLEGEQYFGPGTRLTVT.

This chain uses TRBV5-4 with TRBJ2-7, with D perhaps matching TRBD2 (5 bases). With 4 bases removed from V and 6 bases from J, the gap between germline ends came to 17 bases. The germline CDR1 and CDR2 sequences are SGHNT and YYREEE (reference sequence). This CDR3 region has 14 residues. The CDR3 DNA reads TGTGCCAGCAGCCCCATTATGGAGGACGCCGAGCAGTACTTC. This sequence encodes CASSPIMEDAEQYF.

The table lists this clone with a count of one. The rearrangement uses TRBV4-3 and TRBJ2-7; 7 bases agree with TRBD2. The CDR3 has 15 amino acids. Germline V gives CDR1 LGHNA, CDR2 YSLEER. V lost 0 bases, J lost 2 bases, and 4 bases stayed unmatched. CDR3 DNA: TGCGCCAGCAGCCAAGACGGGGGGTCACCCTACGAGCAGTACTTC. This translates into CASSQDGGSPYEQYF.

This chain joins TRBV4-3 and TRBJ2-7; the D is unclear. CDR3 size: 15 residues. Trimming took 1 base from V and 0 from J, leaving 10 bases between them. In germline, CDR1 is LGHNA, CDR2 YSLEER. Here the CDR3 DNA reads TGCGCCAGCAGCCAAGGAGGCGCCAGCTCCTACGAGCAGTACTTC. This codes for CASSQGGASSYEQYF.

V is TRBV2 and J is TRBJ2-4, with TRBD1 identical over 9 bases. Germline V lookup: CDR1 SNHLY, CDR2 FYNNEI. The CDR3 extends over 15 amino acids. The ends lost 6 bases at V and 2 bases at J; junction bases unmatched: 5. The CDR3 coding sequence is TGTGCCAGCAGCGAGGACAGGGGCACCAAAAACATTCAGTACTTC. It yields the protein CASSEDRGTKNIQYF.

The chain joins TRBV25-1 to TRBJ2-5, with 8 bases identical to TRBD2. The V gene's germline CDR1 is MGHDK and CDR2 SYGVNS. Trimming took 1 base from V and 3 from J; bases not matched to a gene: 4. The CDR3 spans 15 residues. CDR3 DNA sequence: TGTGCCAGCAGTGAATGGGGGACTAGAGAAGAGACCCAGTACTTC. Translation gives CASSEWGTREETQYF.

The genes are TRBV7-9 and TRBJ1-4; D is ambiguous. V shed 0 bases and J shed 5 bases, with 7 bases lying between them. Germline CDR1 SEHNR, CDR2 FQNEAQ (reference sequence). The CDR3 is made up of 14 amino acids. Here the CDR3 reads CASSLATQNEKLFF. DNA of the CDR3: TGTGCCAGCAGCTTAGCCACTCAGAATGAAAAACTGTTTTTT.

This chain joins TRBV5-1 and TRBJ1-6; weak D call: TRBD1 (5 bases). V was pared by 0 bases and J by 4 bases, with 11 bases between. The CDR3 has 16 amino acids. CDR1 SGHRS and CDR2 YFSETQ come from the germline V gene. CDR3 sequence: CASSLGTGLYNSPLHF. CDR3 DNA: TGCGCCAGCAGCTTGGGCACAGGTCTTTATAATTCACCCCTCCACTTT.

The chain employs TRBV6-5 and TRBJ2-5; D is unclear. The germline V gene has CDR1 MNHEY and CDR2 SVGAGI. The CDR3 contains 14 residues. V lost 0 bases, J lost 5 bases, and 10 bases lay in between. DNA for the CDR3: TGTGCCAGCAGTTACTCAGCTGGGGTGGAGACCCAGTACTTC. Its translation is CASSYSAGVETQYF.

This clone was found a few times. This rearrangement joins TRBV7-2 to TRBJ1-5, with D unresolved. The CDR3 consists of 12 residues. Germline lookup yields CDR1 SGHTA and CDR2 FQGNSA. V gave up 6 bases and J gave up 3 bases, with 6 bases separating them. CDR3 coding DNA: TGTGCCAGCAGTCTGGACAATCAGCCCCAGCATTTT. This sequence encodes CASSLDNQPQHF.

A few counts support this clone. The chain recombines TRBV29-1 with TRBJ2-1; 10 bases map to TRBD2. This CDR3 comprises 14 residues. Germline assignment: CDR1 SQVTM and CDR2 ANQGSEA. V lost 6 bases, J lost 5 bases, and 7 bases stayed unmatched. For the CDR3, the DNA is TGCAGCGTGGAGGGGACTAGCGATGACAATGAGCAGTTCTTC. Translation: CSVEGTSDDNEQFF.

The chain carries TRBV4-1 and TRBJ2-7; 11 bases are a match to TRBD1. Germline CDR1 is MGHRA and CDR2 is YSYEKL. Trimming cost V 1 base and J 4 bases; bases outside gene matches: 9. The CDR3 length is 17 residues. The CDR3 loop is CASSQAVSGQGAYEQYF. The CDR3, as DNA: TGCGCCAGCAGCCAAGCTGTTAGCGGACAGGGGGCTTACGAGCAGTACTTC.

V and J are TRBV25-1 and TRBJ2-7; D is uncertain. CDR1 and CDR2 from the germline V gene are MGHDK and SYGVNS. The CDR3 runs to 15 residues. The V gene lost 1 base and the J gene lost 3 bases, with 13 bases spanning the gap. CDR3 loop: CASSEFFGGDYEQYF. CDR3 nucleotide sequence: TGTGCCAGCAGTGAATTCTTCGGTGGAGACTACGAGCAGTACTTC.

The chain employs TRBV29-1 and TRBJ2-7; D is uncertain. The V end was cut by 1 base, the J end by 4 bases, with 23 bases between. Germline CDR1 reads SQVTM; CDR2 reads ANQGSEA. The length of the CDR3 is 17 residues. The CDR3 region is CSVEAPWGYYPFYEQYF. The DNA of the CDR3 is TGCAGCGTTGAAGCCCCCTGGGGTTATTACCCCTTTTACGAGCAGTACTTC.

The rearrangement links TRBV19 to TRBJ2-1; D gene uncertain. V was clipped by 4 bases and J by 0 bases, with 7 bases between them. The CDR3 length is 14 residues. Germline V gene sequence: CDR1 LNHDA, CDR2 SQIVND (reference sequence). CDR3 sequence (DNA): TGTGCCAGTAGTACCGTCTTCTCCTACAATGAGCAGTTCTTC. Encoded protein: CASSTVFSYNEQFF.

The table lists this clone with a few counts. The gene calls are TRBV15 and TRBJ1-1; D gene unclear. Germline lookup yields CDR1 LNHNV and CDR2 YYDKDF (reference sequence). Trimming left V 3 bases short and J 13 bases short, with 15 bases between. The CDR3 has 12 residues. This CDR3 reads CATSRYPSHGFF. In nucleotides, the CDR3 is TGTGCCACCAGCAGGTACCCAAGTCACGGTTTCTTT. The full variable domain, completed using reference TRBV15 and TRBJ1-1, is DAMVIQNPRYQVTQFGKPVTLSCSQTLNHNVMYWYQQKSSQAPKLLFHYYDKDFNNEADTPDNFQSRRPNTSFCFLDIRSPGLGDTAMYLCATSRYPSHGFFGQGTRLTVV.

This clone has a handful of counts. The rearrangement joins TRBV5-6 to TRBJ2-3; no firm D call. This CDR3 has 12 amino acids. The germline CDR1 and CDR2 sequences are SGHDT and YYEEEE. V was trimmed by 4 bases and J by 3 bases, leaving 6 bases between them. In DNA form, the CDR3 reads TGTGCCAGCAGCCCTTCAACAGATACGCAGTATTTT. Encoded protein: CASSPSTDTQYF. The full variable domain, rest sourced from reference TRBV5-6 and TRBJ2-3, is DAGVTQSPTHLIKTRGQQVTLRCSPKSGHDTVSWYQQALGQGPQFIFQYYEEEERQRGNFPDRFSGHQFPNYSSELNVNALLLGDSALYLCASSPSTDTQYFGPGTRLTVL.

This clone was detected a few times. This rearrangement joins TRBV29-1 to TRBJ1-2; a weak D match, TRBD1 (5 bases). The CDR3 contains 13 residues. Per germline, CDR1 SQVTM and CDR2 ANQGSEA. V dropped 0 bases and J dropped 4 bases, with 9 bases sitting between them. In DNA form, the CDR3 reads TGCAGCGTTGAAGATACTGGGGGCTATGGCTACACCTTC. It specifies CSVEDTGGYGYTF.

The gene calls are TRBV5-1 and TRBJ2-5; 9 bases map to TRBD1. V shed 4 bases and J 5 bases; nucleotides not matched to a gene: 15. Germline CDR1 reads SGHRS; CDR2 reads YFSETQ. The CDR3 extends over 17 amino acids. CDR3 sequence (DNA): TGCGCCAGCAGCATGGACGGAACAGGGGGCTTACAGGAGACCCAGTACTTC. Encoded protein: CASSMDGTGGLQETQYF.

The chain couples TRBV15 to TRBJ2-5; 10 bases agree with TRBD2. Germline V lookup: CDR1 LNHNV, CDR2 YYDKDF (reference sequence). V dropped 1 base and J dropped 1; count of bases not matched to a gene: 0. This CDR3 has 15 amino acids. The CDR3 DNA reads as TGTGCCACCAGCAGAGGGACTAGCGGCCAAGAGACCCAGTACTTC. Its protein product is CATSRGTSGQETQYF.

The V gene is TRBV7-2, the J gene TRBJ1-1; D is unclear. CDR1 and CDR2 from the germline V gene are SGHTA and FQGNSA. V was shortened by 5 bases and J by 5 bases, with 15 bases between the two germline ends. The CDR3 is 14 amino acids. CDR3 in DNA: TGTGCCAGCAGCCATTTCCGCCGGGGAACTGAAGCTTTCTTT. Translating it yields CASSHFRRGTEAFF.

This clone was observed a few times. The genes are TRBV29-1 and TRBJ1-1, with a tentative D call TRBD1 (6 bases). The CDR3 has 13 amino acids. Trimming took 7 bases from V and 5 from J, leaving 17 bases between them. Germline CDR1 SQVTM, CDR2 ANQGSEA. The chain's CDR3 is CSGIQGLGTEAFF. The CDR3 DNA reads TGCAGCGGGATCCAGGGGCTTGGTACTGAAGCTTTCTTT. Full variable domain (outside the CDR3, taken from reference TRBV29-1 and TRBJ1-1): SAVISQKPSRDICQRGTSLTIQCQVDSQVTMMFWYRQQPGQSLTLIATANQGSEATYESGFVIDKFPISRPNLTFSTLTVSNMSPEDSSIYLCSGIQGLGTEAFFGQGTRLTVV.